The 25 T cell receptor beta chains listed next were all sequenced from one sample in a study of shared clonotypes between healthy human individuals (dated by TCRdb to 2018 to 2021). CD8 naive samples consisted of CD45RO-negative cells that were positively selected for CCR7, yielding a CD45RA+CCR7+ population without TemRA cells. Library creation used the immunoSEQ multiplex PCR assay. Drawn from immuneACCESS, this table holds only the in-frame rearrangements with V and J called that TCRdb kept. Clones are partly lost; checked studies trace under half to an unresolved V gene and leave the rest unexplained. The sample yields around 1.9 million clones; about 92% were counted once. The ten biggest clones cover approximately 1.7% of the sample. The source material was naive CD8+ T cells from PBMCs. This sample's cell subset or site label indicates: CD45RA+CCR7+. These receptors came from a man younger than 35 in good health. Some clones in this sample may be carry-over from other donors' samples.

The chain has TRBV30 and TRBJ2-1; maybe TRBD2 (5 bases). CDR1 is GTSNPN, CDR2 SVGIG, per germline (reference sequence). Trimming stripped 2 bases from V and 10 bases from J, with 18 bases between. CDR3 length equals 14 residues. The CDR3 spells CAWSLSLLAYEQFF. CDR3 coding DNA: TGTGCCTGGAGTCTATCCCTTCTAGCTTACGAGCAGTTCTTC.

The chain uses TRBV9 and TRBJ1-1; D unclear. Germline CDR1 and CDR2: SGDLS and YYNGEE. V gave up 0 bases and J gave up 1 base, with 10 bases separating them. CDR3 length: 15 amino acids. The CDR3 DNA is TGTGCCAGCAGCGTAGCTTCCTCGTGGAACACTGAAGCTTTCTTT. Its protein product is CASSVASSWNTEAFF.

The chain couples TRBV27 to TRBJ1-1, with unresolved D. Germline CDR1 and CDR2: MNHEY and SMNVEV (reference sequence). The V end was cut by 2 bases, the J end by 2 bases, with 15 bases between. This CDR3 has 16 residues. In DNA form, the CDR3 reads TGTGCCAGCAGTTTAGGGTTCGGGGTACTAAACACTGAAGCTTTCTTT. This sequence encodes CASSLGFGVLNTEAFF.

The rearrangement joins TRBV6-5 to TRBJ1-2, with D possibly matching TRBD1 (5 bases). There are 13 residues in the CDR3. The germline V and J ends were trimmed by 6 bases and 4 bases, with 12 bases remaining between them. Germline CDR1 and CDR2: MNHEY and SVGAGI. CDR3 in amino acids: CASSNGTVYGYTF. For the CDR3, the DNA is TGTGCCAGCAGCAATGGGACGGTCTATGGCTACACCTTC.

This chain connects TRBV9 to TRBJ2-3; no reliable D call. The CDR3 runs 13 residues. Trimming cost V 0 bases and J 8 bases, with 10 bases left between them. Germline CDR1 and CDR2: SGDLS and YYNGEE. CDR3 DNA sequence: TGTGCCAGCAGCGTAGAAGGGTTTGGTACGCAGTATTTT. Amino acids: CASSVEGFGTQYF. The entire variable domain, with the rest obtained from reference TRBV9 and TRBJ2-3, is as follows: DSGVTQTPKHLITATGQRVTLRCSPRSGDLSVYWYQQSLDQGLQFLIQYYNGEERAKGNILERFSAQQFPDLHSELNLSSLELGDSALYFCASSVEGFGTQYFGPGTRLTVL.

The rearrangement uses TRBV4-1 and TRBJ1-1; 8 nucleotides line up with TRBD1. This CDR3 has 17 residues. Per the germline V gene, CDR1 is MGHRA and CDR2 is YSYEKL. After removal of 1 base from V and 7 bases from J, the junction contained 14 bases not matched to a gene. Here the CDR3 DNA reads TGCGCCAGCAGCCAAGCCAGGGGGCGCTTTATGCCGGATGAAGCTTTCTTT. It translates to CASSQARGRFMPDEAFF.

The rearrangement joins TRBV5-6 to TRBJ1-2; tentatively, D is TRBD1 (6 bases). CDR1 is SGHDT, CDR2 YYEEEE, per germline. This CDR3 contains 15 residues. The germline V and J ends were trimmed by 0 bases and 4 bases, with 13 bases remaining between them. Here the CDR3 DNA reads TGTGCCAGCAGCTTGGTGGACAGTGGGCGCTATGGCTACACCTTC. Amino acids: CASSLVDSGRYGYTF.

This sequence joins TRBV4-1 and TRBJ2-7; D is unresolved. Germline CDR1 reads MGHRA; CDR2 reads YSYEKL. Trimming took 1 base from V and 6 from J, leaving 10 bases between them. The CDR3 spans 13 residues. The CDR3 region has the DNA TGCGCCAGCAGCCAAGGGGCCGGTTCCGAGCAGTACTTC. It specifies CASSQGAGSEQYF.

CDR3 in DNA: TGTGCCAGCAGCCTCAAGAGCTCCTACAATGAGCAGTTCTTC. This codes for CASSLKSSYNEQFF. This sequence joins TRBV7-3 and TRBJ2-1; no firm D call. Trimming pared 5 bases from V and 0 bases from J, leaving 8 bases between. Germline V gene sequence: CDR1 SGHTA, CDR2 FQGTGA. The CDR3 spans 14 residues.

V gene TRBV28 combines with J gene TRBJ2-3; 10 bases fit TRBD2. The CDR3 is made up of 17 amino acids. The ends lost 3 bases at V and 0 bases at J; junction bases unmatched: 6. Germline V CDR1 and CDR2: MDHEN, SYDVKM. CDR3: CASSLTSGFPSTDTQYF. CDR3 bases: TGTGCCAGCAGTTTGACTAGCGGGTTTCCTAGCACAGATACGCAGTATTTT. Full variable domain (outside the CDR3, taken from reference TRBV28 and TRBJ2-3): DVKVTQSSRYLVKRTGEKVFLECVQDMDHENMFWYRQDPGLGLRLIYFSYDVKMKEKGDIPEGYSVSREKKERFSLILESASTNQTSMYLCASSLTSGFPSTDTQYFGPGTRLTVL.

The chain recombines TRBV6-5 with TRBJ2-1, with 8 bases that match TRBD2. The CDR3 is 16 residues long. Trimming took 2 bases from V and 2 from J; bases not matched to a gene: 5. Germline V gives CDR1 MNHEY, CDR2 SVGAGI. DNA of the CDR3: TGTGCCAGCAGTTACCTCAAAGCGGGAGCCTACAATGAGCAGTTCTTC. Translating it yields CASSYLKAGAYNEQFF.

This clone was seen a single time. The sample holds other DNA sequences that translate to the same CDR3. The gene calls are TRBV27 and TRBJ2-2; no definite D call. CDR3 size: 12 residues. CDR1 MNHEY and CDR2 SMNVEV come from the germline V gene (reference sequence). Trimming stripped 5 bases from V and 8 bases from J, with 9 bases between. Written as DNA, the CDR3 is TGTGCCAGCAGTCTAAGGACGGGGGAGCTGTTTTTT. Protein sequence: CASSLRTGELFF.

This chain connects TRBV28 to TRBJ2-7, with D perhaps being TRBD1 or TRBD2 (6 bases each). The CDR3 is 15 residues long. The V end lost 8 bases, the J end lost 0 bases, and 17 bases lay between the germline ends. Germline assignment: CDR1 MDHEN and CDR2 SYDVKM. The CDR3 DNA follows: TGTGCCAGCGGGGAGGACAGATTAAGCTCCTACGAGCAGTACTTC. It codes for CASGEDRLSSYEQYF.

This chain links TRBV15 with TRBJ2-7, with 9 positions matching TRBD2. The CDR3 extends over 16 amino acids. After removal of 8 bases from V and 3 bases from J, the junction contained 14 bases not matched to a gene. CDR1 LNHNV and CDR2 YYDKDF come from the germline V gene (reference sequence). As DNA, the CDR3 is TGTGCCACCTCGGAGGAGCGGGCTAGCGGGAACTACGAGCAGTACTTC. As protein: CATSEERASGNYEQYF.

As regards this clone: Other DNA sequences in this specimen translate into the identical CDR3. This chain links TRBV4-1 with TRBJ2-7; 11 bases line up with TRBD2. V lost 4 bases, J lost 3 bases, and 5 bases stayed unmatched. The CDR3 loop spans 15 amino acids. Germline CDR1 is MGHRA and CDR2 is YSYEKL. CDR3 bases: TGCGCCAGCAGCCCTAGAACTAGCGGGAGCTACGAGCAGTACTTC. Protein sequence: CASSPRTSGSYEQYF.

This clone was seen once. The sample carries other DNA sequences with the same CDR3. The chain employs TRBV11-2 and TRBJ2-7, with TRBD2 as a possible D gene (6 bases). Germline V CDR1 and CDR2: SGHAT, FQNNGV. V lost 2 bases and J 2 bases, leaving 10 bases between the germline ends. CDR3 length equals 14 residues. The CDR3 sequence is CASSLSGGPYEQYF. CDR3 nucleotides: TGTGCCAGCAGCTTATCCGGGGGTCCCTACGAGCAGTACTTC.

V is TRBV4-2 and J is TRBJ2-7, with 8 nucleotides matching TRBD1. The CDR3 spans 16 residues. After removal of 5 bases from V and 0 bases from J, the junction contained 9 bases not matched to a gene. CDR1 LGHNA and CDR2 YNFKEQ come from the germline V gene. CDR3 loop: CASSGQGPTSSYEQYF. CDR3 coding DNA: TGTGCCAGCAGCGGACAGGGACCGACGAGCTCCTACGAGCAGTACTTC.

The rearrangement uses TRBV7-9 and TRBJ2-3, with 11 bases fitting TRBD2. V lost 3 bases and J lost 0; bases outside the gene matches: 11. The CDR3 runs 19 residues. The germline V gene encodes CDR1 SEHNR and CDR2 FQNEAQ (reference sequence). The CDR3 protein is CASSFPTSGASSSTDTQYF. The CDR3 bases are TGTGCCAGCAGCTTCCCGACTAGCGGGGCGAGTTCTAGCACAGATACGCAGTATTTT.

The chain joins TRBV5-1 to TRBJ1-2; D gene uncertain. Germline CDR1 SGHRS, CDR2 YFSETQ. This CDR3 spans 14 amino acids. V shed 2 bases and J shed 5 bases, with 13 bases lying between them. The chain's CDR3 is CASSFAPREYGYTF. As DNA, the CDR3 is TGCGCCAGCAGCTTTGCGCCTCGTGAATATGGCTACACCTTC.

This chain links TRBV27 with TRBJ2-7; the match to TRBD2 covers 16 bases. CDR1 is MNHEY, CDR2 SMNVEV, per germline (reference sequence). The CDR3 contains 18 residues. Trimming took 8 bases from V and 4 from J; bases not matched to a gene: 14. Written as DNA, the CDR3 is TGTGCCAGCCGGGGACTAGCGGGAGGGCCTGGGGGATCTTACGAGCAGTACTTC. This translates into CASRGLAGGPGGSYEQYF.

The rearrangement joins TRBV27 to TRBJ1-5, with TRBD1 as a possible D gene (5 bases). V was shortened by 6 bases and J by 0 bases, with 15 bases between the two germline ends. CDR3 length: 16 amino acids. Germline V gives CDR1 MNHEY, CDR2 SMNVEV (reference sequence). The chain's CDR3 is CASRDGTGYSNQPQHF. The CDR3 DNA reads as TGTGCCAGCAGGGACGGGACGGGGTATAGCAATCAGCCCCAGCATTTT.

The chain uses TRBV7-6 and TRBJ2-7, with D perhaps matching TRBD1 or TRBD2 (6 bases each). Germline-derived CDR1 and CDR2 are SGHVS and FNYEAQ. The V and J ends lost 6 bases and 0 bases respectively, with 15 bases between them. This CDR3 comprises 15 residues. The CDR3 nucleotides are TGTGCCAGCAGTTCCTCGGGGGCGAGCTCCTACGAGCAGTACTTC. Translated, it gives CASSSSGASSYEQYF.

V usage is TRBV7-8 and J usage is TRBJ2-7; no definite D call. This CDR3 spans 13 amino acids. The V gene lost 0 bases and the J gene lost 7 bases, with 10 bases spanning the gap. The germline gives CDR1 SGHVS, CDR2 FQNEAQ. The CDR3 protein is CASSLAVTREQYF. The CDR3 region has the DNA TGTGCCAGCAGCTTAGCAGTCACTCGGGAGCAGTACTTC. Full variable domain (outside the CDR3, taken from reference TRBV7-8 and TRBJ2-7): GAGVSQSPRYKVAKRGQDVALRCDPISGHVSLFWYQQALGQGPEFLTYFQNEAQLDKSGLPSDRFFAERPEGSVSTLKIQRTQQEDSAVYLCASSLAVTREQYFGPGTRLTVT.

CDR3 sequence reads: CASSLPVGGGYGYTF. As DNA, the CDR3 is TGTGCCAGCAGCCTTCCCGTCGGGGGCGGCTATGGCTACACCTTC. The chain employs TRBV9 and TRBJ1-2, with D perhaps matching TRBD1 (6 bases). The CDR3 has 15 residues. The V and J ends lost 4 bases and 4 bases respectively, with 17 bases between them. The germline V gene has CDR1 SGDLS and CDR2 YYNGEE.

On this clone itself: Other DNA sequences from this sample encode an identical CDR3 as well. The rearrangement uses TRBV28 and TRBJ2-5; a possible D gene is TRBD2 (5 bases). Trimming removed 7 bases from V and 4 bases from J, with 13 bases in between. Germline V gene data show CDR1 as MDHEN and CDR2 as SYDVKM. This CDR3 is 13 amino acids long. The chain's CDR3 is CASTLGRGETQYF. Written as DNA, the CDR3 is TGTGCCAGCACCTTAGGCCGGGGAGAGACCCAGTACTTC.